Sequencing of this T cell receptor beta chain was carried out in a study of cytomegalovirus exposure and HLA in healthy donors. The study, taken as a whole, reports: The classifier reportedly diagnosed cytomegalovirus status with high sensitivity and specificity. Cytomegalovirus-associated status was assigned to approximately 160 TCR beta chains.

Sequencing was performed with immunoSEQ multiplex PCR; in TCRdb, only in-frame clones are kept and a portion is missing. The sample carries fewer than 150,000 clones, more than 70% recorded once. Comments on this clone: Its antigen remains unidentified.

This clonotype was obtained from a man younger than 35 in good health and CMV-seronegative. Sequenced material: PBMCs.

Here the CDR3 DNA reads TGTGCCAGCAGTGAACGCCCCCCCGGGGGAATTGGGGATACGCAGTATTTT. Its protein product is CASSERPPGGIGDTQYF. This chain joins TRBV6-1 and TRBJ2-3; TRBD2 might be the D (6 bases). Germline CDR1 and CDR2: MNHNS and SASEGT. V dropped 2 bases and J dropped 6 bases, with 21 bases sitting between them. This CDR3 is 17 amino acids long.